The 2 T cell receptor beta chains below were found in one sample sequenced in a study of cytomegalovirus exposure and HLA in healthy donors. Amplification used 60 Vbeta primers and 13 Jbeta primers. TCRdb's table, derived via immunoSEQ multiplex PCR, lists solely in-frame clones and lacks some. The table includes 130,000 to 150,000 clones, around four fifths detected once. Material for sequencing was PBMCs. These TCRs come from a female donor in good health and CMV-seronegative.

The chain has TRBV7-9 and TRBJ2-3; 13 positions agree with TRBD2. Germline V gene lookup returns CDR1 SEHNR and CDR2 FQNEAQ (reference sequence). The CDR3 has 16 residues. The V and J ends lost 6 bases and 4 bases, in that order; junction bases with no gene match: 7. The CDR3: CASSPGGLAGADTQYF. The CDR3 nucleotides read TGTGCCAGCAGTCCCGGCGGACTAGCGGGAGCAGATACGCAGTATTTT.

The J gene is TRBJ1-1, the V gene TRBV7-3; possibly TRBD1 for D (5 bases). The CDR3 contains 13 residues. The V end lost 4 bases, the J end lost 2 bases, and 8 bases lay between the germline ends. Germline CDR1 is SGHTA and CDR2 is FQGTGA. CDR3 sequence (DNA): TGTGCCAGCAGCTCCCAGGGTAACACTGAAGCTTTCTTT. Translating it yields CASSSQGNTEAFF.